The 2 T cell receptor beta chains presented below share a single source sample, sequenced in a study of cytomegalovirus exposure and HLA in healthy donors (dated by TCRdb to between 2016 and 2019). Library preparation employed the immunoSEQ multiplex PCR assay. For the multiplex PCR, a mixture combining 60 forward primers for TCR Vbeta segments and 13 reverse primers for TCR Jbeta segments was used. Imported from immuneACCESS, the table was reduced by TCRdb to in-frame sequences with V and J called. These copies leave out some clones; in studies compared against another copy, an unresolved V gene accounts for under half, and the cause of the remainder is not known. This sample comprises more than 140,000 clones, about 80% of them detected only once. The top ten clonotypes cover approximately 5.7% of the sample. What was sequenced was PBMCs. These TCRs come from a man in his thirties or forties in good health and CMV-seropositive.

This chain links TRBV5-1 with TRBJ2-7, with TRBD1 as a possible D gene (6 bases). In germline, CDR1 is SGHRS, CDR2 YFSETQ. There are 13 residues in the CDR3. V lost 4 bases and J lost 2, with 10 bases in between. CDR3 nucleotide sequence: TGCGCCAGCAGCCGTGACAGGACCTACGAGCAGTACTTC. It is translated as CASSRDRTYEQYF. Variable domain in full (rest from reference TRBV5-1 and TRBJ2-7): KAGVTQTPRYLIKTRGQQVTLSCSPISGHRSVSWYQQTPGQGLQFLFEYFSETQRNKGNFPGRFSGRQFSNSRSEMNVSTLELGDSALYLCASSRDRTYEQYFGPGTRLTVT.

The V and J genes are TRBV7-2 and TRBJ1-1; D not certain. Germline V gene lookup returns CDR1 SGHTA and CDR2 FQGNSA. Between the trimmed V and J ends, which lost 2 bases and 3 bases, there was a span of 13 bases. CDR3 length equals 15 residues. CDR3 DNA: TGTGCCAGCAGCTTAATTTCCCTGGCGGACACTGAAGCTTTCTTT. Its translation is CASSLISLADTEAFF.